Listed below are T cell receptor beta chains from one sample, sequenced in a study of blood T cell repertoires in COVID-19. Profiled with immunoSEQ multiplex PCR; TCRdb holds only in-frame clones, not every one. The sample consists of more than 45,000 clones, 85% of them appearing once. Specimen: peripheral blood. The receptors here all came from a man aged 40-50 years with active COVID-19. The conserved cysteine and the conserved F or W are not part of the CDR3 here.

j_call v_call cdr3_aa
TRBJ2-2 TRBV30 AWSSPQGAQTGELF
TRBJ2-7 TRBV5-5 ASSLREGTAYEQY
TRBJ2-2 TRBV28 ASSLTSGTNTGELF
TRBJ1-3 TRBV5-4 ASSSGGSGNTIY
TRBJ1-2 TRBV23-1 ASSQSRPLDYGYT
TRBJ2-1 TRBV9 ASSVGSASGNEQF
TRBJ2-1 TRBV6-4 ASSDGLAGVNEQF
TRBJ2-7 TRBV6-5 ASSYSGTGLNEQY
TRBJ1-1 TRBV28 ASSPRAPGQGSTEAF
TRBJ2-7 TRBV30 AWSVQAGTEQY
TRBJ2-7 TRBV29-1 SVQNGTGGRYEQY
TRBJ2-7 TRBV5-4 ASSLGTSGPPEY
TRBJ1-2 TRBV29-1 SVFGDSRYT
TRBJ2-3 TRBV5-1 ASSLGDRATDTQY
TRBJ1-2 TRBV7-9 ASSPRTGYYNYGYT
TRBJ2-1 TRBV6-5 ASSYSGGSYNEQF
TRBJ1-3 TRBV9 ATGKGSGNTIY
TRBJ2-5 TRBV9 ASSAGGDETQY
TRBJ2-3 TRBV5-1 ASSLALAGGPTDTQY
TRBJ1-4 TRBV6-6 ATRDNRQNEKLF